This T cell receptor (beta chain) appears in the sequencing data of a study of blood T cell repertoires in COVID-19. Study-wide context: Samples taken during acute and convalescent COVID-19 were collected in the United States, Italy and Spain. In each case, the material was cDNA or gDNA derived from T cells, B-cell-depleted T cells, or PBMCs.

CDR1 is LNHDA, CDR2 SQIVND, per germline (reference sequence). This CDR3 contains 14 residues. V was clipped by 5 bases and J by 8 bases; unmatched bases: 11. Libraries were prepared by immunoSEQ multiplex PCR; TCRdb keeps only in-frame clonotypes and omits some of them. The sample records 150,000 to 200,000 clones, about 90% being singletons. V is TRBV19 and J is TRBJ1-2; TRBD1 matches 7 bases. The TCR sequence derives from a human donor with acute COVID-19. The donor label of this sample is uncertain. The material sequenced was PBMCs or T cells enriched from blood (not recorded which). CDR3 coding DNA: TGTGCCAGTAGTCCCCGAAAGCAGGGGGGCGGCTACACCTTC. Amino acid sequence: CASSPRKQGGGYTF.